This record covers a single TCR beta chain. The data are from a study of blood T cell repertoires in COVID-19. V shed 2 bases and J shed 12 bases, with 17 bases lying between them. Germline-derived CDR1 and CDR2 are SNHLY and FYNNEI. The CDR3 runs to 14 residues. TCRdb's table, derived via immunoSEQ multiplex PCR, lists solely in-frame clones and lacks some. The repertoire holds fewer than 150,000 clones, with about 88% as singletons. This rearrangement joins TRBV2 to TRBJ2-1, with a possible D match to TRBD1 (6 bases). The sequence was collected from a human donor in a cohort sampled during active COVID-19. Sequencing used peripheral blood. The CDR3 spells CASSERTGHKMQFF. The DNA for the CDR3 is TGTGCCAGCAGTGAAAGAACGGGACACAAAATGCAGTTCTTC.